The clone carrying this T cell receptor (beta chain) came up many times. What it binds is not known. The data derive from a study of response to subunit inactivated influenza vaccine. Study-level points and caveats: Researchers suggested that each seasonal influenza vaccination recruits few new T cells.

CDR3 size: 16 residues. V was trimmed by 0 bases and J by 8 bases, leaving 16 bases between them. The germline V gene has CDR1 LGHNA and CDR2 YNFKEQ. TCRdb ran MiXCR on the RT-PCR reads and lists one entry per CDR3 protein. The data contain under 750,000 distinct CDR3 sequences, 10% to 15% of them singletons. The source was PBMCs from blood, collected on the day of vaccination. The chain uses TRBV4-2 and TRBJ1-4, with D possibly being TRBD1 (6 bases). This receptor was taken from a man in his fifties who received an inactivated influenza vaccine. The DNA for the CDR3 is TGTGCCAGCAGCCAAGAATTGGGCAGGGGACACGAAAAACTGTTTTTT. Protein product: CASSQELGRGHEKLFF.